This TCR beta chain was captured in a study of shared clonotypes between healthy human individuals. General study results and limits: The authors expected sequencing depth to affect clonotype sharing among donors.

This clone was counted between two and nine times. The target antigen is unknown. Clones were sequenced by immunoSEQ multiplex PCR, and TCRdb holds only the in-frame ones, with some missing. The sample shows approximately 740,000 clones, over 65% of them seen only once. This TCR was recovered from a woman aged 25 to 39 in good health. Specimen: memory CD4+ T cells sorted from blood. Subset of the sample: CD45RA-negative fraction.

Here the CDR3 reads CASSLSSEKLFF. For the CDR3, the DNA is TGTGCCAGCAGCTTAAGTTCTGAAAAACTGTTTTTT. The chain carries TRBV7-9 and TRBJ1-4; no clear D gene. Germline lookup yields CDR1 SEHNR and CDR2 FQNEAQ (reference sequence). V dropped 2 bases and J dropped 7 bases, with 5 bases sitting between them. CDR3 length equals 12 residues. The variable domain in full, with the rest retrieved from reference TRBV7-9 and TRBJ1-4, is DTGVSQNPRHKITKRGQNVTFRCDPISEHNRLYWYRQTLGQGPEFLTYFQNEAQLEKSRLLSDRFSAERPKGSFSTLEIQRTEQGDSAMYLCASSLSSEKLFFGSGTQLSVL.